This T cell receptor beta chain is from a study of blood T cell repertoires in COVID-19. Overall study: Acute and convalescent COVID-19 specimens originated in the United States, Italy and Spain. Sources were T cells, B-cell-depleted T cells, or PBMCs; the material itself was cDNA or gDNA.

Sequencing was performed with immunoSEQ multiplex PCR; in TCRdb, only in-frame clones are kept and a portion is missing. Among about 170,000 clones listed, around 83% were seen once. The length of the CDR3 is 14 residues. V was clipped by 5 bases and J by 11 bases; unmatched bases: 10. CDR1 and CDR2 (germline): SGHTA, FQGNSA. This TCR derives from a woman aged 50 to 65 in a cohort exposed to, infected with or recovered from COVID-19 (not recorded which). The source material was PBMCs or T cells enriched from blood (not recorded which). The genes are TRBV7-2 and TRBJ1-1, with 11 positions matching TRBD1. Here the CDR3 reads CASSPSDRGQRAFF. CDR3 DNA sequence: TGTGCCAGCAGCCCCTCGGACAGGGGGCAGCGTGCTTTCTTT. The variable domain in full, completed from reference TRBV7-2 and TRBJ1-1, reads GAGVSQSPSNKVTEKGKDVELRCDPISGHTALYWYRQSLGQGLEFLIYFQGNSAPDKSGLPSDRFSAERTGGSVSTLTIQRTQQEDSAVYLCASSPSDRGQRAFFGQGTRLTVV.